This T cell receptor (beta chain) stems from a study of shared clonotypes between healthy human individuals. Study observations and caveats: Between four donors, naive CD4 clonotypes were shared at a level of about 5%.

Notes on this clone: Its antigen is unidentified.

The CDR3 runs to 15 residues. The V and J ends lost 5 bases and 0 bases respectively, with 13 bases between them. Germline CDR1 is LNHNV and CDR2 is YYDKDF (reference sequence). Naive CD8 cells were CD45RO-negative, positively selected for CCR7, excluding terminally differentiated effector memory CD45RA+ cells. It was 200 to 250 ng DNA, 33,000 or so T cell genomes, that sorted-subset replicate PCRs used. Measured with immunoSEQ multiplex PCR; TCRdb has only the in-frame clones, and not every one. The table lists 550,000 to 600,000 clones, 95% to 98% of them singletons. The sample was naive CD8+ T cells sorted from blood. The receptor's source is a man between 25 and 39 years old in good health. The chain links TRBV15 to TRBJ1-1; D not certain. In nucleotides, the CDR3 is TGTGCCACCAGCTCCCGGGCCCTCCTGAACACTGAAGCTTTCTTT. Translating gives CATSSRALLNTEAFF.